What follows are 2 T cell receptor beta chains derived from one specimen sequenced in a study of shared clonotypes between healthy human individuals. Using immunoSEQ multiplex PCR, the repertoire was profiled, and TCRdb retains in-frame clones only, with some absent. Counted here are 700,000 or so clones, 72% occurring once; the ten biggest clones make up around 2%. What was sequenced was memory CD4+ T cells sorted from blood. The subset: CD45RA-negative fraction. The receptors were gathered from a woman aged 25 to 45 in good health.

The CDR3 DNA sequence: TGTGCCAGCAGTTATCGGGCAGGTAGCTCCTACGAGCAGTACTTC. Amino acids: CASSYRAGSSYEQYF. This chain connects TRBV6-5 to TRBJ2-7; D ambiguous. There are 15 residues in the CDR3. Germline lookup yields CDR1 MNHEY and CDR2 SVGAGI. V was trimmed by 3 bases and J by 0 bases, leaving 12 bases between them.

The CDR3 DNA follows: TGTGCCAGCAGCTTACGGGCAAACAGCCACTATGGCTACACCTTC. Translating it yields CASSLRANSHYGYTF. This chain joins TRBV7-6 and TRBJ1-2; the D is unclear. In germline, CDR1 is SGHVS, CDR2 FNYEAQ. This CDR3 region has 15 residues. The V end lost 2 bases, the J end lost 3 bases, and 13 bases lay between the germline ends.